The 11 T cell receptor beta chains below were found in one sample sequenced in a study of CD8 T cells in Susac syndrome. RNA in amounts of roughly 0.5 to 1 ug was reverse transcribed with random hexamers. TCRdb reanalysed the immunoSEQ multiplex PCR reads using MiXCR and keeps one entry per CDR3 protein. The sample lists 110,000 or so distinct CDR3 sequences; 80% to 95% were seen once. Input material: CD4+ T cells from PBMCs. Source of these receptors: a human donor in good health.

The J gene is TRBJ2-2, the V gene TRBV7-2; tentatively, D is TRBD1 (5 bases). The CDR3 extends over 15 amino acids. Trimming left V 2 bases short and J 2 bases short, with 9 bases between. The germline CDR1 and CDR2 sequences are SGHTA and FQGNSA. The CDR3 DNA is TGTGCCAGCAGCTTATCAGGGCCAAACACCGGGGAGCTGTTTTTT. This translates into CASSLSGPNTGELFF.

The chain links TRBV6-5 to TRBJ2-3, with D perhaps assigned TRBD1 or TRBD2 (5 bases each). This CDR3 comprises 16 residues. V was shortened by 0 bases and J by 2 bases, with 12 bases between the two germline ends. From germline, CDR1 is MNHEY and CDR2 SVGAGI. CDR3 residues: CASSYSNGGITDTQYF. The DNA of the CDR3 is TGTGCCAGCAGTTACTCGAATGGGGGAATCACAGATACGCAGTATTTT.

This clonotype was seen only once. V gene TRBV9 combines with J gene TRBJ2-7; D may match TRBD1 or TRBD2 (6 bases each). This CDR3 comprises 14 residues. Trimming removed 0 bases from V and 7 bases from J, with 14 bases in between. CDR1 and CDR2 (germline): SGDLS, YYNGEE. The CDR3 loop is CASSVDPGAQEQYF. CDR3 DNA sequence: TGTGCCAGCAGCGTAGACCCGGGGGCGCAGGAGCAGTACTTC.

The J gene is TRBJ2-7, the V gene TRBV27; possibly TRBD1 for D (5 bases). Germline-derived CDR1 and CDR2 are MNHEY and SMNVEV (reference sequence). CDR3 size: 13 residues. Trimming left V 8 bases short and J 2 bases short, with 13 bases between. The CDR3 DNA sequence: TGTGCCAGCGGGGCCAGGGTCACCTACGAGCAGTACTTC. Translating it yields CASGARVTYEQYF.

The CDR3 nucleotides are TGTGCCAGTAGTATCGCCGCAAATCAGCCCCAGCATTTT. This encodes CASSIAANQPQHF. V is TRBV19 and J is TRBJ1-5, with D uncertain. The CDR3 is made up of 13 amino acids. Trimming pared 3 bases from V and 4 bases from J, leaving 7 bases between. From germline, CDR1 is LNHDA and CDR2 SQIVND (reference sequence). Using reference TRBV19 and TRBJ1-5 for the parts outside the CDR3, the full variable domain is DGGITQSPKYLFRKEGQNVTLSCEQNLNHDAMYWYRQDPGQGLRLIYYSQIVNDFQKGDIAEGYSVSREKKESFPLTVTSAQKNPTAFYLCASSIAANQPQHFGDGTRLSIL.

V is TRBV12-3 or TRBV12-4 and J is TRBJ1-2; D is possibly TRBD1 (5 bases). The V and J ends lost 8 bases and 2 bases respectively, with 6 bases between them. The CDR3 sequence is 11 residues long. DNA of the CDR3: TGTGCCAGCGGGGGGAACTATGGCTACACCTTC. Protein sequence: CASGGNYGYTF.

The chain couples TRBV20-1 to TRBJ1-5; no clear D gene. Germline lookup yields CDR1 DFQATT and CDR2 SNEGSKA (reference sequence). The ends were cut back, 3 bases at V and 7 bases at J, with 10 bases in the middle. This CDR3 is built from 12 residues. The CDR3 bases are TGCAGTGCTAGCCCCGGAGGGCAGCCCCAGCATTTT. Translation gives CSASPGGQPQHF.

The V and J genes are TRBV27 and TRBJ2-1; TRBD2 matches 10 bases. There are 15 residues in the CDR3. Germline loops: CDR1 MNHEY, CDR2 SMNVEV (reference sequence). Trimming at V came to 0 bases and at J to 8 bases, leaving 4 bases not matched to a gene. In nucleotides, the CDR3 is TGTGCCAGCAGTTTATCTGCTAGCGGGAGATATGAGCAGTTCTTC. Translated: CASSLSASGRYEQFF.

The chain carries TRBV13 and TRBJ2-2, with 7 bases fitting TRBD2. The germline CDR1 and CDR2 sequences are PRHDT and FYEKMQ (reference sequence). The CDR3 covers 15 residues. J was trimmed by 4 bases and V by 5 bases; bases with no gene match: 7. The CDR3 DNA sequence: TGTGCCAGCAGCCCGAAGGGAGGGCCCACCGGGGAGCTGTTTTTT. Encoded protein: CASSPKGGPTGELFF.

The genes are TRBV7-2 and TRBJ1-2; possible D gene TRBD1, 5 bases. With 5 bases removed from V and 8 bases from J, the gap between germline ends came to 15 bases. Looked up from germline, CDR1 is SGHTA and CDR2 is FQGNSA. CDR3 length: 13 amino acids. The DNA for the CDR3 is TGTGCCAGCAGCGAAGGGGTGACAGCGGGCTACACCTTC. This gives the protein CASSEGVTAGYTF.

The chain joins TRBV9 to TRBJ2-1, with D unclear. The CDR3 totals 16 residues. The V end lost 0 bases, the J end lost 2 bases, and 12 bases lay between the germline ends. Per germline, CDR1 SGDLS and CDR2 YYNGEE. CDR3 protein: CASSVDRRSTYNEQFF. The CDR3 DNA is TGTGCCAGCAGCGTAGATAGGAGAAGTACCTACAATGAGCAGTTCTTC.